This T cell receptor (beta chain) was obtained from a study of T cell responses to AZD1222 COVID-19 vaccine (dated by TCRdb to 2020 to 2022). About the study as a whole: AZD1222 recipients with second doses at about 4 weeks or about 12 weeks were pooled, because spike-specific TCR depth and breadth did not differ between schedules. A total of over 230 trial participants underwent TCR sequencing, of whom about 200 had received two doses of AZD1222 and some 25 had received two doses of the MenACWY control vaccine. Trial participants were enrolled by age into 18-55, 56-69 and 70-plus year subgroups, with 148, 28 and 57 TCR-sequenced participants respectively.

On the study overall, not on this receptor specifically: After two AZD1222 doses, spike-specific TCR breadth and depth were significantly higher than at day 0 and than in MenACWY recipients. The 56-69-year group was small, and its depth increase did not reach significance, likely because of low power. No day 14 peak-response samples were available, so repertoires were characterized only after the peak T cell response. CD4 TCRs associated with the vaccine covered the entire spike protein, and the dominant responses were in regions 160-218 and 743-854. Nearly half of unique spike-specific TCRs reportedly recognized epitopes outside regions mutated in the B.1.351 and B.1.1.7 variants. Most participants were white British and females outnumbered males, and the authors suggested that clonal diversity may have been underestimated. Conclusions about previously exposed vaccinees are limited because only six or seven AZD1222 recipients were SARS-CoV-2 seropositive at baseline.

With regard to this clone: This clone's antigen is unknown. No much larger clone is present one base from it, and per-base qualities are unavailable.

The time point label for this specimen denotes: baseline before first vaccination. Vaccinee samples came from UK trials COV001 and COV002, including a single-blind randomized controlled phase 2/3 trial of AZD1222 (ChAdOx1 nCoV-19) in healthy adults. For TCRbeta chain sequencing, PBMC samples from trial participants were taken at day 0 and at day 28 after the second dose. The CDR3 regions of human TCRbeta chains were subjected to immunosequencing. Per the source publication's procedure: Repertoire TCRs were checked for matches against a reference library of SARS-CoV-2-specific TCRs that had been generated using the MIRA antigen-specificity platform. Breadth was defined as the fraction of unique TCRs that were SARS-CoV-2-associated. Depth was defined as the fraction of total T cells that were SARS-CoV-2-associated. Each spike-specific TCR was assigned to its reactive spike region and to a CD4 or CD8 class using the MIRA data. Log10-transformed breadth and depth values were compared by one-way ANOVA with Sidak's multiple comparisons tests. The table was pulled from immuneACCESS by TCRdb, which kept in-frame rearrangements only. Such tables lose some clones; where checked, under half of the loss comes from unresolved V genes, and the rest has no known cause. The V and J calls and clone size are taken from that table; D and trimming were inferred from the DNA. The sample table records about 110,000 clones; over 75% of these occur just once. Jointly, the top ten make up 4.6% of the sample.

From the germline V gene (reference sequence), CDR1 is MNHEY and CDR2 is SMNVEV. Between the V and J ends, shortened by 2 bases and 8 bases respectively, the junction contains 13 bases. There are 13 amino acids in the CDR3, from cysteine to phenylalanine inclusive. The CDR3 DNA has 39 bases and is translated from base 1. The chain was built from TRBV27 and TRBJ2-7; the D gene cannot be resolved reliably. The specimen was peripheral blood, collected on day 0 of AZD1222 vaccination. This TCR was recovered from an adult in good health. The DNA sequence is as follows: TGTGCCAGCAGTTTAGGAGAGTTTGGAAAGCAGTACTTC. Protein translation: CASSLGEFGKQYF.